The 28 T cell receptor beta chains reported below all come from one sample, sequenced in a study of tumor and adjacent non-tumor tissue in lung cancer (dated by TCRdb to between 2017 and 2018). Libraries were made using multiplex PCR. Instrument used: Illumina HiSeq 2500. Following protocols modified from ARM-PCR, the researchers constructed TCRbeta libraries through three rounds of nested PCR with primers (Table S4). Using fastp at Q25 and MiXCR, TCRdb reprocessed the public reads and kept productive beta chains. One record per CDR3 amino acid sequence lists the most common genes and DNA. The sample has 91,000 or so distinct CDR3 sequences on record, about 70% of them singletons. The ten largest make up approximately 20% of the sample. RNA was extracted from bulk unsorted tissue and checked for quality with a NanoDrop ND-1000 and an Agilent 2100. Sequences were obtained from lung tumor tissue. Every receptor here comes from a man in his sixties with non-small cell lung cancer.

As concerns this clonotype: The junction does not match germline at one end; this may be a read error. The chain uses TRBV11-2 and TRBJ2-5; perhaps TRBD2 as D (6 bases). Germline loops: CDR1 SGHAT, CDR2 FQNNGV. The CDR3 consists of 15 residues. In DNA, the CDR3 is TGTGCCAGCTGCTTAGGAGGGTCGGTCCAGGGGACCCAGTACTTC. It translates to CASCLGGSVQGTQYF. The whole variable domain, filled in from reference TRBV11-2 and TRBJ2-5, reads EAGVAQSPRYKIIEKRQSVAFWCNPISGHATLYWYQQILGQGPKLLIQFQNNGVVDDSQLPKDRFSAERLKGVDSTLKIQPAKLEDSAVYLCASCLGGSVQGTQYFGPGTRLLVL.

On this clonotype: One end of the junction varies from germline; a read error may be responsible. V and J are TRBV28 and TRBJ2-2, with 7 bases fitting TRBD1. The CDR3 has 16 residues. Germline loops: CDR1 MDHEN, CDR2 SYDVKM. Here the CDR3 DNA reads TGTGCCAGCAGCCCGAACAGGGGCCTGAACACCGGGGAGCCGTTTTTT. It specifies CASSPNRGLNTGEPFF.

This clonotype was counted a few times. A much larger clone lies one base from this, so it may be a read error. V gene TRBV20-1 combines with J gene TRBJ2-2; 11 nucleotides line up with TRBD2. V was clipped by 4 bases and J by 0 bases; unmatched bases: 13. CDR3 length: 19 residues. Germline V gene data show CDR1 as DFQATT and CDR2 as SNEGSKA (reference sequence). The CDR3 DNA sequence: TGCAGTGCTAATTCTCCGGGACTAGCGGATCCCTCGAACACCGGGGAGCTGTTTTTT. It is translated as CSANSPGLADPSNTGELFF.

This clonotype has only a few counts. Germline and junction disagree at one end, which may indicate a read error. This sequence joins TRBV14 and TRBJ1-1, with D possibly matching TRBD1 (5 bases). Germline V CDR1 and CDR2: SGHDN, FVKESK. The CDR3 runs to 14 residues. CDR3 DNA: TGTGCTAGCAGCCAGGGCAGAATGAACACTGAAGCTTTCTTT. Translated, it gives CASSQGRMNTEAFF.

The V gene is TRBV6-6, the J gene TRBJ1-1; no clear D. Germline assignment: CDR1 MNHNY and CDR2 SVGAGI (reference sequence). This CDR3 region has 13 residues. V lost 7 bases and J lost 1, with 10 bases in between. The CDR3, as DNA: TGTGCCAGCAAGGGCACATCGAACACTGAAGCTTTCTTT. It codes for CASKGTSNTEAFF.

The CDR3 DNA is TGCGCCAGCAGCCTTATTTCCCCGACTAGCGGCAACGGGGCAGATACGCAGTATTTT. This translates into CASSLISPTSGNGADTQYF. This sequence joins TRBV5-1 and TRBJ2-3, with 9 bases identical to TRBD2. The germline CDR1 and CDR2 sequences are SGHRS and YFSETQ. CDR3 length: 19 amino acids. The ends lost 4 bases at V and 4 bases at J; junction bases unmatched: 19.

Comment on this clonotype: Germline and junction disagree at one end, which may indicate a read error. The chain combines TRBV11-2 with TRBJ2-5; D gene ambiguous. Germline values: CDR1 SGHAT, CDR2 FQNNGV. The CDR3 loop spans 15 amino acids. The CDR3 protein is CASSLGESVHETQYF. The CDR3 DNA reads TGTGCCAGCAGCTTAGGAGAGTCGGTCCATGAGACCCAATATTTC.

V and J are TRBV28 and TRBJ1-3; D gene unclear. CDR1 is MDHEN and CDR2 is SYDVKM in the germline V gene. The CDR3 has 12 amino acids. Trimming removed 9 bases at V and 1 base at J, with 7 bases between. The CDR3 protein is CARNDSGNTIYF. The CDR3 coding sequence is TGTGCCAGGAACGATTCTGGAAACACCATATATTTT.

The chain employs TRBV29-1 and TRBJ2-6, with 15 bases aligning to TRBD2. Germline CDR1 SQVTM, CDR2 ANQGSEA. There are 17 residues in the CDR3. The CDR3 DNA follows: TGCAGTGTTTTTTGGACTAGCGGGAGGGCTGGATCCAACGTCCTGACTTTC. It encodes CSVFWTSGRAGSNVLTF.

This clonotype appeared a few times. An end of the junction differs from the germline gene, which may be a read error. V and J are TRBV4-2 and TRBJ2-1; 13 bases match TRBD2. Germline values: CDR1 LGHNA, CDR2 YNFKEQ. This CDR3 is built from 15 residues. The CDR3 bases are TGTGCCAGCAGCCGAGGACTAGCGGGAGCTAATGGGCAGTTCTTC. This sequence encodes CASSRGLAGANGQFF.

As regards this clonotype: This may stem from a read error, because a much larger clone lies one nucleotide away. CDR3 in DNA: TGTGCCAGCAGTTGGGACAGGCGAGACGAGCGGTACTTC. Translated, it gives CASSWDRRDERYF. This chain joins TRBV12-3 or TRBV12-4 and TRBJ2-7; 8 nucleotides align to TRBD1. The CDR3 has 13 amino acids.

With respect to this clonotype: Just one base apart from a much larger clone, this may be a read error. The chain joins TRBV20-1 to TRBJ2-4; D perhaps matches TRBD1 (5 bases). The V gene's germline CDR1 is DFQATT and CDR2 SNEGSKA (reference sequence). The CDR3 has 12 residues. CDR3 amino acids: CSSPRWGATLVF. CDR3 bases: TGCAGTTCCCCGAGGTGGGGCGCAACGTTGGTTTTC.

On this clonotype itself: The junction departs from germline at one end; a sequencing error may be responsible. V usage is TRBV6-2 or TRBV6-3 and J usage is TRBJ2-7; possibly TRBD2 for D (5 bases). CDR3 length: 17 residues. In germline, CDR1 is MNHEY, CDR2 SVGEGT. CDR3 residues: CASSYGYASGRPYEQHF. CDR3 sequence (DNA): TGTGCCAGCAGTTACGGTTATGCGAGTGGGAGACCATACGAGCAGCACTTC.

With respect to this clonotype: Just one base apart from a much larger clone, this may be a read error. The chain carries TRBV10-3 and TRBJ2-1, with TRBD2 matching over 7 bases. Unmatched junction bases numbered 8, after V lost 4 bases and J lost 8 bases. The CDR3 is 14 residues long. Looked up from germline, CDR1 is ENHRY and CDR2 is SYGVKD. CDR3 region: CAISVGRGYDEQFF. For the CDR3, the DNA is TGTGCCATCAGTGTAGGGAGGGGTTACGATGAGCAGTTCTTC.

As regards this clonotype: Mismatch with germline at one junction end may stem from a read error. This CDR3 is CASNLVIPLGYQETQYF. In DNA form, the CDR3 reads TGTGCCAGCAACTTAGTTATCCCCCTGGGATACCAAGAGACCCAGTACTTC. This chain joins TRBV11-3 and TRBJ2-5; no definite D call. The CDR3 is 17 amino acids. Germline-derived CDR1 and CDR2 are SGHNT and YENEEA.

Regarding this clonotype: This is likely a read error, given that the CDR3 carries no conserved phenylalanine or tryptophan at its end. This sequence joins TRBV12-3 or TRBV12-4 and TRBJ2-3, with unresolved D. Trimming removed 1 base at V and 4 bases at J, with 12 bases between. This CDR3 comprises 15 residues. The CDR3 nucleotides are TGTGCCAGCAGTTTAGTCCTGCATGGGGCAGATACGCAGTATTCT. Translated: CASSLVLHGADTQYS.

Comment on this clonotype: Germline is not matched at one junction end, which may reflect a read error. The J gene is TRBJ1-5, the V gene TRBV5-5, with D unclear. There are 18 residues in the CDR3. Germline values: CDR1 SGHKS, CDR2 YYEKEE (reference sequence). Here the CDR3 DNA reads TGTGCCAGCAGCTTGTTTCCCAGAGGGTCTCTTAGCAATCGGCCCCAGCATTTC. Its protein is CASSLFPRGSLSNRPQHF.

With regard to this clonotype: Relative to the germline gene, one junction end is altered; a read error may explain this. This rearrangement joins TRBV4-3 to TRBJ2-5, with 11 bases matching TRBD2. Per the germline V gene, CDR1 is LGHNA and CDR2 is YSLEER. The CDR3 covers 14 residues. DNA of the CDR3: TGCGCCAGCAGCCAGGGGACTAGCGGTGGGACCCAGTGCTTC. Translation: CASSQGTSGGTQCF.

Note on this clonotype: At one end, the junction sequence differs from germline, possibly due to a read error. This chain links TRBV7-9 with TRBJ2-3; the match to TRBD2 covers 7 bases. Per germline, CDR1 SEHNR and CDR2 FQNEAQ (reference sequence). The CDR3 totals 15 residues. The CDR3 nucleotides are TGTGCCGGCAGCTTATTAGGGACTAACACAGATGCGCAGTATTTT. It translates to CAGSLLGTNTDAQYF.

A remark on this clonotype: A much larger clone lies a single base off, so this may be a read error. The chain links TRBV5-6 to TRBJ1-5, with TRBD1 as a possible D gene (7 bases). TRBJ2-3 matches the DNA end more closely, so the J call is doubtful. Germline CDR1 and CDR2: SGHDT and YYEEEE. There are 16 residues in the CDR3. CDR3 nucleotides: TGTGCCAGCAGCCCGGGGGCAGGGGGGCACAATCAGCCCCAGTATTTT. Protein sequence: CASSPGAGGHNQPQYF.

This clonotype has just one count. The gene calls are TRBV12-3 or TRBV12-4 and TRBJ2-5; 12 nucleotides line up with TRBD2. CDR3 length equals 17 residues. J lost 0 bases, V lost 9 bases, and 11 bases had no gene match. The CDR3 is CARSPTSGGQYQETQYF. CDR3 DNA: TGTGCCAGAAGTCCGACTAGCGGGGGTCAGTACCAAGAGACCCAGTACTTC.

A word on this clonotype: A read error may account for a junction end that differs from germline. CDR3 coding DNA: TGCAGTGCCGCTGGATGGTCCGAAGCTCTCTTT. This encodes CSAAGWSEALF. This chain uses TRBV29-1 with TRBJ1-1; unclear D gene. This CDR3 contains 11 residues. The V gene's germline CDR1 is SQVTM and CDR2 ANQGSEA.

The chain employs TRBV29-1 and TRBJ1-2, with 7 bases that match TRBD1. Trimming removed 8 bases from V and 5 bases from J; junction bases left unmatched: 8. Germline assignment: CDR1 SQVTM and CDR2 ANQGSEA. This CDR3 region has 12 residues. CDR3 in amino acids: CSSRDSGYGYTF. In DNA form, the CDR3 reads TGCAGCTCTAGGGACAGCGGTTATGGCTACACCTTC.

This clonotype was observed many times. V is TRBV12-3 or TRBV12-4 and J is TRBJ2-2; D might be TRBD1 (5 bases). This CDR3 has 14 amino acids. V dropped 5 bases and J dropped 1 base, with 8 bases sitting between them. In DNA, the CDR3 is TGTGCCAGCAGTCCAAGGGGGAACACCGGGGAGCTGTTTTTT. Translating gives CASSPRGNTGELFF.

The CDR3 sequence: CSVDHRGLGEQFF. The CDR3 coding sequence is TGCAGCGTTGACCATCGGGGATTAGGGGAGCAGTTCTTC. The chain uses TRBV29-1 and TRBJ2-1; D is perhaps TRBD2 (5 bases). Looked up from germline, CDR1 is SQVTM and CDR2 is ANQGSEA. Deletions cut 3 bases from V and 10 bases from J, with 16 bases between. The CDR3 length is 13 residues.

In the case of this clonotype: At one of its ends the junction is not consistent with the germline gene, which may arise from a read error. The rearrangement joins TRBV7-3 to TRBJ2-2; D may be TRBD1 (6 bases). There are 16 residues in the CDR3. Germline CDR1 and CDR2: SGHTA and FQGTGA. DNA for the CDR3: TGTACCAGCAGCAGGACAGTCCAAGCGAACACCGGGGAGCTGTTTTTT. Encoded protein: CTSSRTVQANTGELFF.

V is TRBV6-1 and J is TRBJ1-3; TRBD1 aligns across 7 bases. Germline CDR1 is MNHNS and CDR2 is SASEGT. CDR3 length: 13 amino acids. V shed 10 bases and J 7 bases; nucleotides not matched to a gene: 10. The CDR3 DNA reads TGTGCCACCAAGGACAGGTGCCGGAACACCATATATTTT. It translates to CATKDRCRNTIYF.

This clonotype is deemed medium-sized. V usage is TRBV29-1 and J usage is TRBJ1-5; D is undetermined. The CDR3 is 13 amino acids. V was clipped by 4 bases and J by 0 bases, with 7 bases between them. CDR1 and CDR2 from the germline V gene are SQVTM and ANQGSEA. CDR3 sequence reads: CSVGQNSNQPQHF. CDR3 nucleotides: TGCAGCGTTGGACAAAATAGCAATCAGCCCCAGCATTTT.